Each of the 9 T cell receptor beta chains below was sequenced from the same sample in a study of OX40 agonist ivuxolimab in advanced cancers. Data came from immunoSEQ multiplex PCR; TCRdb stores just in-frame clones and leaves some out. The sample holds roughly 79,000 clones, 91% seen once. This sample comprised CD4+ or CD8+ T cells sorted from blood, obtained in a trial of the OX40 agonist ivuxolimab. The receptor source for this set is an adult with an advanced solid tumor such as melanoma, head and neck, liver or kidney cancer.

V is TRBV2 and J is TRBJ2-5, with a tentative D call TRBD1 (6 bases). The CDR3 consists of 13 residues. Per germline, CDR1 SNHLY and CDR2 FYNNEI. The V and J ends lost 4 bases and 5 bases respectively, with 11 bases between them. The CDR3 reads CASSVNRDETQYF. The CDR3 nucleotides are TGTGCCAGCAGTGTAAACAGGGACGAGACCCAGTACTTC.

This clone was seen more than once but under ten times. This rearrangement joins TRBV28 to TRBJ2-7; 7 positions agree with TRBD1. The CDR3 is 18 residues long. In germline, CDR1 is MDHEN, CDR2 SYDVKM. The V gene end was trimmed by 7 bases and the J gene end by 0 bases; junction bases not matched to a gene: 18. CDR3 amino acids: CASTETGQKRYRSYEQYF. The CDR3 bases are TGTGCCAGCACCGAAACGGGACAGAAGCGCTACCGCTCCTACGAGCAGTACTTC.

The chain combines TRBV20-1 with TRBJ2-7, with D possibly being TRBD1 (6 bases). Germline V gene data show CDR1 as DFQATT and CDR2 as SNEGSKA (reference sequence). V dropped 5 bases and J dropped 3 bases, with 8 bases sitting between them. The CDR3 is 11 amino acids. The CDR3 bases are TGCAGTGCTTGGGACAACTACGAGCAGTACTTC. As protein: CSAWDNYEQYF.

CDR3: CAIRPGLAGGVNEQFF. In nucleotides, the CDR3 is TGTGCCATCAGGCCAGGACTAGCGGGAGGGGTTAATGAGCAGTTCTTC. This chain links TRBV10-3 with TRBJ2-1, with TRBD2 identical over 15 bases. Germline V lookup: CDR1 ENHRY, CDR2 SYGVKD. The length of the CDR3 is 16 residues. J lost 7 bases, V lost 6 bases, and 7 bases had no gene match.

This rearrangement joins TRBV27 to TRBJ2-5; no firm D call. This CDR3 is built from 16 residues. The V gene lost 6 bases and the J gene lost 0 bases, with 17 bases spanning the gap. Germline lookup yields CDR1 MNHEY and CDR2 SMNVEV (reference sequence). In DNA form, the CDR3 reads TGTGCCAGCAGCCGATCCGGCGGTTTCTACCAAGAGACCCAGTACTTC. Protein: CASSRSGGFYQETQYF.

The CDR3 sequence is CASSLVGRSNEQFF. CDR3 in DNA: TGTGCCAGCAGCTTGGTCGGGAGGTCCAATGAGCAGTTCTTC. The gene calls are TRBV5-5 and TRBJ2-1, with 7 positions matching TRBD2. There are 14 residues in the CDR3. V was clipped by 0 bases and J by 6 bases; unmatched bases: 3. Per germline, CDR1 SGHKS and CDR2 YYEKEE (reference sequence). The complete variable domain, with remaining parts taken from reference TRBV5-5 and TRBJ2-1, reads DAGVTQSPTHLIKTRGQQVTLRCSPISGHKSVSWYQQVLGQGPQFIFQYYEKEERGRGNFPDRFSARQFPNYSSELNVNALLLGDSALYLCASSLVGRSNEQFFGPGTRLTVL.

The rearrangement uses TRBV5-1 and TRBJ1-2; D may be TRBD1 (5 bases). Trimming shortened V by 3 bases and J by 8 bases, and 14 bases separated the two germline ends. In germline, CDR1 is SGHRS, CDR2 YFSETQ. CDR3 length: 13 residues. The CDR3 here is CASSWGTDPGYTF. CDR3 in DNA: TGCGCCAGCAGCTGGGGGACGGACCCCGGCTACACCTTC. Full variable domain (rest looked up from reference TRBV5-1 and TRBJ1-2): KAGVTQTPRYLIKTRGQQVTLSCSPISGHRSVSWYQQTPGQGLQFLFEYFSETQRNKGNFPGRFSGRQFSNSRSEMNVSTLELGDSALYLCASSWGTDPGYTFGSGTRLTVV.

The table lists this clone with a few counts. The chain combines TRBV30 with TRBJ1-2; D not resolved. Germline CDR1 and CDR2: GTSNPN and SVGIG (reference sequence). Trimming took 2 bases from V and 0 from J, leaving 4 bases between them. The CDR3 has 12 amino acids. The DNA for the CDR3 is TGTGCCTGGAGTCGACCTAACTATGGCTACACCTTC. This encodes CAWSRPNYGYTF.

This chain uses TRBV28 with TRBJ2-7; no definite D call. The CDR3 sequence is 16 residues long. V lost 3 bases and J lost 5, with 20 bases in between. The germline CDR1 and CDR2 sequences are MDHEN and SYDVKM. CDR3 coding DNA: TGTGCCAGCAGTTTGGGTGTGTGGGTGGGTGGCCACGAGCAGTACTTC. Amino acid sequence: CASSLGVWVGGHEQYF.